The 23 T cell receptor beta chains below all came from one sample that was sequenced in a study of cytomegalovirus exposure and HLA in healthy donors. Generated by immunoSEQ multiplex PCR, the TCRdb table keeps only in-frame clones and is missing some. The profile shows under 200,000 clones, 75% to 90% of them singletons. The sequenced sample was PBMCs. The receptors come from a young woman in good health and CMV-seronegative.

This chain uses TRBV5-6 with TRBJ1-6; 12 positions match TRBD1. CDR1 is SGHDT, CDR2 YYEEEE, per germline. J gave up 10 bases and V 4 bases, and 18 bases lay outside the gene matches. The CDR3 contains 19 residues. The DNA for the CDR3 is TGTGCCAGCAGCCTAGACGGGACAGGGGGCTGGTCTTACGACTCACCCCTCCACTTT. This sequence encodes CASSLDGTGGWSYDSPLHF.

This chain uses TRBV7-2 with TRBJ2-7, with TRBD2 matching over 12 bases. The CDR3 extends over 15 amino acids. In germline, CDR1 is SGHTA, CDR2 FQGNSA. J gave up 2 bases and V 3 bases, and 2 bases lay outside the gene matches. CDR3 amino acids: CASSFRTSGAYEQYF. CDR3 nucleotide sequence: TGTGCCAGCAGCTTTAGGACTAGCGGGGCCTACGAGCAGTACTTC.

This clone was observed a handful of times. The chain combines TRBV30 with TRBJ1-5, with D possibly matching TRBD1 (5 bases). Per germline, CDR1 GTSNPN and CDR2 SVGIG (reference sequence). There are 15 residues in the CDR3. The V gene lost 2 bases and the J gene lost 0 bases, with 11 bases spanning the gap. The CDR3 loop is CAWSLGGYSNQPQHF. In DNA form, the CDR3 reads TGTGCCTGGAGTCTTGGGGGGTATAGCAATCAGCCCCAGCATTTT.

V gene TRBV2 combines with J gene TRBJ2-4; 7 bases match TRBD2. The V gene's germline CDR1 is SNHLY and CDR2 FYNNEI. This CDR3 spans 14 amino acids. With V trimmed by 9 bases and J by 0 bases, 5 bases remained unmatched. The DNA of the CDR3 is TGTGCCAGTGAAAGGACTAGAGCCAAAAACATTCAGTACTTC. This encodes CASERTRAKNIQYF.

In DNA, the CDR3 is TGTGCCACCCAAGCGGGGGCAGGGGGGAATGCACCCCTCCACTTT. The encoded protein is CATQAGAGGNAPLHF. The chain is built from TRBV19 and TRBJ1-6; 7 bases agree with TRBD1. Trimming took 10 bases from V and 11 from J; bases not matched to a gene: 17. Germline V gene sequence: CDR1 LNHDA, CDR2 SQIVND (reference sequence). CDR3 length: 15 amino acids.

This chain uses TRBV2 with TRBJ2-3; 7 bases align to TRBD2. Per the germline V gene, CDR1 is SNHLY and CDR2 is FYNNEI. This CDR3 comprises 10 residues. V lost 8 bases to trimming and J lost 9 bases; unmatched junction nucleotides: 2. The CDR3 DNA reads TGTGCCAGCGGGGGGGTGACGCAGTATTTT. Protein: CASGGVTQYF. The full variable domain, completed using reference TRBV2 and TRBJ2-3, is EPEVTQTPSHQVTQMGQEVILRCVPISNHLYFYWYRQILGQKVEFLVSFYNNEISEKSEIFDDQFSVERPDGSNFTLKIRSTKLEDSAMYFCASGGVTQYFGPGTRLTVL.

This clone was seen a few times. The sample holds other DNA sequences that translate to the same CDR3. The rearrangement joins TRBV5-4 to TRBJ1-2, with D hard to call. The CDR3 covers 12 residues. Deletions cut 0 bases from V and 6 bases from J, with 6 bases between. The germline V gene encodes CDR1 SGHNT and CDR2 YYREEE (reference sequence). In DNA, the CDR3 is TGTGCCAGCAGCTTGGGAGGAGATGGCTACACCTTC. As protein: CASSLGGDGYTF.

The chain joins TRBV5-4 to TRBJ1-2; a possible D gene is TRBD1 (6 bases). V was pared by 0 bases and J by 2 bases, with 14 bases between. CDR1 SGHNT and CDR2 YYREEE come from the germline V gene (reference sequence). The CDR3 extends over 16 amino acids. The CDR3 loop is CASSLDDTGMNYGYTF. CDR3 in DNA: TGTGCCAGCAGCTTGGATGACACAGGGATGAACTATGGCTACACCTTC.

The chain has TRBV27 and TRBJ2-1; 8 bases fit TRBD1. Unmatched junction bases numbered 6, after V lost 4 bases and J lost 4 bases. This CDR3 contains 15 residues. The germline CDR1 and CDR2 sequences are MNHEY and SMNVEV (reference sequence). CDR3 loop: CASSWSGQVYNEQFF. The CDR3 DNA reads TGTGCCAGCAGTTGGTCGGGACAGGTTTACAATGAGCAGTTCTTC.

The chain employs TRBV15 and TRBJ1-5; D gene ambiguous. Per germline, CDR1 LNHNV and CDR2 YYDKDF (reference sequence). Trimming removed 8 bases at V and 4 bases at J, with 9 bases between. The CDR3 consists of 12 residues. CDR3 nucleotides: TGTGCCACCGCGGGAGAGAATCAGCCCCAGCATTTT. It is translated as CATAGENQPQHF.

This clone was seen a handful of times. Other nucleotide sequences from this sample produce the same CDR3. The chain is built from TRBV6-1 and TRBJ2-6; no firm D call. Trimming removed 1 base at V and 0 bases at J, with 4 bases between. The CDR3 contains 15 residues. CDR1 and CDR2 (germline): MNHNS, SASEGT. The CDR3 spells CASSEDSSGANVLTF. CDR3 DNA sequence: TGTGCCAGCAGTGAAGACAGCTCTGGGGCCAACGTCCTGACTTTC.

The chain couples TRBV5-1 to TRBJ1-2, with 12 bases lining up with TRBD1. Germline V CDR1 and CDR2: SGHRS, YFSETQ. This CDR3 has 14 residues. J lost 6 bases, V lost 8 bases, and 8 bases had no gene match. CDR3 in amino acids: CASTGTGGADGYTF. In nucleotides, the CDR3 is TGCGCCAGTACCGGGACAGGGGGCGCCGATGGCTACACCTTC.

The chain recombines TRBV10-3 with TRBJ2-7, with TRBD1 matching over 10 bases. Germline V gives CDR1 ENHRY, CDR2 SYGVKD. Losses at the gene ends were 11 bases for V and 5 bases for J; bases not matched to a gene: 12. The CDR3 loop spans 14 amino acids. In nucleotides, the CDR3 is TGTGCCGCTTCGACAGGGGGCCTCTTCGACGAGCAGTACTTC. It encodes CAASTGGLFDEQYF.

This clone showed up just a few times. The chain joins TRBV30 to TRBJ2-1; 12 nucleotides line up with TRBD2. The CDR3 runs to 15 residues. Per the germline V gene, CDR1 is GTSNPN and CDR2 is SVGIG (reference sequence). J was trimmed by 0 bases and V by 4 bases; bases with no gene match: 1. The CDR3 spells CAWTSGGVSYNEQFF. As DNA, the CDR3 is TGTGCCTGGACTAGCGGGGGGGTCTCCTACAATGAGCAGTTCTTC.

This clone was recorded a few times. The chain carries TRBV27 and TRBJ2-7, with 9 bases identical to TRBD1. The CDR3 extends over 15 amino acids. V was clipped by 5 bases and J by 3 bases; unmatched bases: 8. CDR1 MNHEY and CDR2 SMNVEV come from the germline V gene (reference sequence). The CDR3 bases are TGTGCCAGCAGTCTTCCGGGACAGGGTGTCTACGAGCAGTACTTC. It is translated as CASSLPGQGVYEQYF.

The V and J genes are TRBV30 and TRBJ1-5; possibly TRBD1 for D (5 bases). Germline V gene lookup returns CDR1 GTSNPN and CDR2 SVGIG (reference sequence). Trimming shortened V by 4 bases and J by 9 bases, and 16 bases separated the two germline ends. The CDR3 sequence is 13 residues long. DNA for the CDR3: TGTGCCTGGAAGAAGGGGCCCTTGCGGCCCCAGCATTTT. Protein sequence: CAWKKGPLRPQHF.

In its sample, this clone was seen once. The chain links TRBV9 to TRBJ2-1; tentative D call: TRBD2 (5 bases). The V and J ends lost 6 bases and 1 base respectively, with 11 bases between them. This CDR3 has 14 residues. From germline, CDR1 is SGDLS and CDR2 YYNGEE. CDR3 coding DNA: TGTGCCAGCACGGGAACGGGGTCCTACAATGAGCAGTTCTTC. Protein product: CASTGTGSYNEQFF.

This chain connects TRBV6-5 to TRBJ2-3; no clear D gene. With 4 bases removed from V and 3 bases from J, the gap between germline ends came to 5 bases. The CDR3 is made up of 12 amino acids. CDR1 and CDR2 from the germline V gene are MNHEY and SVGAGI. CDR3 sequence reads: CASSSPTDTQYF. Here the CDR3 DNA reads TGTGCCAGCAGTTCCCCTACAGATACGCAGTATTTT.

The rearrangement uses TRBV19 and TRBJ1-2; 10 positions agree with TRBD1. CDR1 is LNHDA and CDR2 is SQIVND in the germline V gene (reference sequence). Losses at the gene ends were 3 bases for V and 7 bases for J; bases not matched to a gene: 8. The CDR3 extends over 15 amino acids. The CDR3 sequence is CASSISDRGQGGYTF. Here the CDR3 DNA reads TGTGCCAGTAGTATTTCCGACAGGGGGCAGGGTGGCTACACCTTC.

The chain joins TRBV9 to TRBJ2-3, with D perhaps TRBD1 (6 bases). In germline, CDR1 is SGDLS, CDR2 YYNGEE. V lost 0 bases to trimming and J lost 2 bases, with 10 bases between them. The CDR3 has 15 amino acids. Here the CDR3 reads CASSVATGLTDTQYF. The CDR3 DNA reads TGTGCCAGCAGCGTAGCTACAGGGCTCACAGATACGCAGTATTTT.

J is TRBJ1-3 and V is TRBV4-1, with a tentative D call TRBD1 (6 bases). CDR3 size: 19 residues. CDR1 is MGHRA and CDR2 is YSYEKL in the germline V gene. Trimming pared 0 bases from V and 0 bases from J, leaving 18 bases between. The CDR3 nucleotides read TGCGCCAGCAGCCAAGAAAGGACAGCCCGAATAAGCTCTGGAAACACCATATATTTT. This encodes CASSQERTARISSGNTIYF.

V and J are TRBV5-6 and TRBJ1-1, with D possibly being TRBD1 (5 bases). CDR1 is SGHDT and CDR2 is YYEEEE in the germline V gene. The CDR3 covers 15 residues. V was cut by 4 bases and J by 1 base, with 14 bases left in between. CDR3 protein: CASSAGPPQNTEAFF. CDR3 sequence (DNA): TGTGCCAGCAGCGCGGGACCTCCTCAGAACACTGAAGCTTTCTTT.

This chain joins TRBV7-8 and TRBJ2-2; no firm D call. V lost 5 bases and J lost 4, with 14 bases in between. The CDR3 is 15 residues long. In germline, CDR1 is SGHVS, CDR2 FQNEAQ. The CDR3 DNA reads as TGTGCCAGCAGCCCTCGGTACGAGCTCACCGGGGAGCTGTTTTTT. This codes for CASSPRYELTGELFF.